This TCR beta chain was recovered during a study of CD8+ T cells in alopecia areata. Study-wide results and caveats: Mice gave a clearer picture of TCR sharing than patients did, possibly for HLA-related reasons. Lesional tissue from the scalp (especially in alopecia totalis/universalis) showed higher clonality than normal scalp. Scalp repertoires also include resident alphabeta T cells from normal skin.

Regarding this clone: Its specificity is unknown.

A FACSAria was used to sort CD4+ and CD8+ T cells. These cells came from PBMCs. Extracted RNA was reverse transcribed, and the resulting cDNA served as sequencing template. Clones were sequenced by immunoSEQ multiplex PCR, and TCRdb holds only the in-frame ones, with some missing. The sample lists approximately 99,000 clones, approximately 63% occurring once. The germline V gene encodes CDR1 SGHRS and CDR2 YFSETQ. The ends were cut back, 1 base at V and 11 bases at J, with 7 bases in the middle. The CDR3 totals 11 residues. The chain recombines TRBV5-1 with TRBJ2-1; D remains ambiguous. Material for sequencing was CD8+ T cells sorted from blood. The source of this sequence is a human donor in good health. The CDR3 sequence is CASSLLGQQFF. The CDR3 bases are TGCGCCAGCAGCTTGCTGGGTCAGCAGTTCTTC.